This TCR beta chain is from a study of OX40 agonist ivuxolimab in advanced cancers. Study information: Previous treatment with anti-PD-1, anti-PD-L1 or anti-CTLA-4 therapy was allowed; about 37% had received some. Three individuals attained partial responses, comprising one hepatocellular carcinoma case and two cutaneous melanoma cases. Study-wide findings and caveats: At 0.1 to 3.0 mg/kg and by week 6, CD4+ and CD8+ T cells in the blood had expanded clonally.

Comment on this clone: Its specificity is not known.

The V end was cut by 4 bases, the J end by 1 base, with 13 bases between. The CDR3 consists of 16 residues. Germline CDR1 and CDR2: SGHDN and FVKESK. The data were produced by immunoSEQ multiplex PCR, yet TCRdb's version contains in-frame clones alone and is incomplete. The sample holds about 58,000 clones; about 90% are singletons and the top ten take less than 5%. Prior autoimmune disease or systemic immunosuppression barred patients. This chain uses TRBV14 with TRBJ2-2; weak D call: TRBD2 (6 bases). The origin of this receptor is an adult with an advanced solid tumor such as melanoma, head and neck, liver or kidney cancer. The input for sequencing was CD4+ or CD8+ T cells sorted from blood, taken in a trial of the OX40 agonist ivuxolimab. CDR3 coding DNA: TGTGCCAGCAGCCCTTATCTGGGACTGAACACCGGGGAGCTGTTTTTT. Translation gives CASSPYLGLNTGELFF.